This T cell receptor (beta chain) derives from a study of blood T cell repertoires in COVID-19. Whole-study context: Collection of acute and convalescent COVID-19 samples took place in the United States, Italy and Spain.

Original processing notes: For nucleated cells, counts were estimated from reference gene primer amplification. The data were produced by immunoSEQ multiplex PCR, yet TCRdb's version contains in-frame clones alone and is incomplete. That table gives V, J and clone size, and the DNA gave D and trimming. The table records some 160,000 clones, approximately 80% of them present only once. V gave up 0 bases and J gave up 2 bases, with 13 bases separating them. Germline V gene sequence: CDR1 KGHSH, CDR2 LQKENI. The CDR3 runs to 16 residues. Sequenced material: peripheral blood. This clonotype was obtained from a woman older than 75 with acute or convalescent COVID-19. This chain links TRBV18 with TRBJ1-2, with D uncertain. The CDR3, as DNA: TGTGCCAGCTCACCACCCGGGGTCCGAGCAAACTATGGCTACACCTTC. This gives the protein CASSPPGVRANYGYTF.